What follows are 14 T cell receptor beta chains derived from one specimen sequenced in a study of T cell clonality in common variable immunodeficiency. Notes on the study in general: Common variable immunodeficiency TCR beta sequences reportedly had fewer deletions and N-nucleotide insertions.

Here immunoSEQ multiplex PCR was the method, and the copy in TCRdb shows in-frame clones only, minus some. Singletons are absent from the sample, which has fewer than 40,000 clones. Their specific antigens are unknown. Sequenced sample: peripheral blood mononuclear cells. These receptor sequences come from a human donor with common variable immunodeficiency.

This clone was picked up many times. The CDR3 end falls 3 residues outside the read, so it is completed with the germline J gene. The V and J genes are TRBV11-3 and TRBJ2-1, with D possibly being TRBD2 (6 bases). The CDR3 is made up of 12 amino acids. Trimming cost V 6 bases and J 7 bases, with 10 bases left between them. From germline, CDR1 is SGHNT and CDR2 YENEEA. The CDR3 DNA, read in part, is TGTGCCAGCAGTTGGGACTTAAATGAG. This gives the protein CASSWDLNE. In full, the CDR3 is CASSWDLNEQFF.

CDR3 bases read: TGTGCCAGTAGTATGGGGACTAGCGGGTGGTCCTACAATGAG. This gives the protein CASSMGTSGWSYNE. The complete CDR3 protein is CASSMGTSGWSYNEQFF. V usage is TRBV19 and J usage is TRBJ2-1; 12 bases are a match to TRBD2. Sequencing ends 3 residues short of the CDR3 end; the germline J gene provides the rest. Germline V gene data show CDR1 as LNHDA and CDR2 as SQIVND (reference sequence). The CDR3 has 17 residues. Trimming took 3 bases from V and 1 from J; bases not matched to a gene: 4.

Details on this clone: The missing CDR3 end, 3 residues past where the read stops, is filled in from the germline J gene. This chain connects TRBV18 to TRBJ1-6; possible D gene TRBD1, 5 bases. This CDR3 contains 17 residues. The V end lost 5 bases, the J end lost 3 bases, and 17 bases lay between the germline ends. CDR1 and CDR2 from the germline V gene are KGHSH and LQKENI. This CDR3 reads CASSEFGDYGYNSPLHF. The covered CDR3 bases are TGTGCCAGCTCAGAGTTCGGGGACTACGGCTATAATTCACCC.

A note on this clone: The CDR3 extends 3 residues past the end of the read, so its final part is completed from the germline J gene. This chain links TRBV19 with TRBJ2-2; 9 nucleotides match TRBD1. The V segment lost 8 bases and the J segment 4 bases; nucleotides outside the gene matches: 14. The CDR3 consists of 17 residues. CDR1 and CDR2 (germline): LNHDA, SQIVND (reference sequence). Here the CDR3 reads CASSSPPGTGITGELFF. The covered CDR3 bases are TGTGCCAGTTCATCCCCGCCCGGGACAGGGATCACCGGGGAG.

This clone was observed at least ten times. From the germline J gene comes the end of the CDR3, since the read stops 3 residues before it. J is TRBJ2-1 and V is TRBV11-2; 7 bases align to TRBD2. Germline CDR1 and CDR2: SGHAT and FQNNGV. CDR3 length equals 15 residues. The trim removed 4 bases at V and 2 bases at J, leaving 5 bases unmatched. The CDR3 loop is CASSSNGLAYNEQFF. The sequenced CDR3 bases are TGTGCCAGCAGCTCAAACGGACTAGCCTACAATGAG.

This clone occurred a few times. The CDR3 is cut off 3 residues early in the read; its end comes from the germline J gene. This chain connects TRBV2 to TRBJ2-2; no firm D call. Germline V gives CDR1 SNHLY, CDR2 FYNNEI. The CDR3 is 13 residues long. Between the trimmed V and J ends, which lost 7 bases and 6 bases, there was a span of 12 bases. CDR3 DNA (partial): TGTGCCAGCAACAATATGGGCCCCGGGGAG. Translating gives CASNNMGPGE. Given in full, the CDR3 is CASNNMGPGELFF.

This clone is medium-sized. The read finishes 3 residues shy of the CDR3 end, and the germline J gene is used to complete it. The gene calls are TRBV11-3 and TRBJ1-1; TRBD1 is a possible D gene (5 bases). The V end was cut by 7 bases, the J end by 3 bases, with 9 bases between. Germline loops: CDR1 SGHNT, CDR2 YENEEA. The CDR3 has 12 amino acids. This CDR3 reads CASTRGDTEAFF. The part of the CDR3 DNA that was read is TGTGCCAGCACCCGGGGGGACACTGAA.

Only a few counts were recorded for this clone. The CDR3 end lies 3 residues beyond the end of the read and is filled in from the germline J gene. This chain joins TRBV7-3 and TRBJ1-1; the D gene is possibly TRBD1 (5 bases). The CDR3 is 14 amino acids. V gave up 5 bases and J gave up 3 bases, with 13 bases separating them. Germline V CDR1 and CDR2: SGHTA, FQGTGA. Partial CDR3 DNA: TGTGCCAGCAGCCTCCAGGGCGGGGACACTGAA. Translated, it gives CASSLQGGDTE. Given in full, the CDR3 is CASSLQGGDTEAFF.

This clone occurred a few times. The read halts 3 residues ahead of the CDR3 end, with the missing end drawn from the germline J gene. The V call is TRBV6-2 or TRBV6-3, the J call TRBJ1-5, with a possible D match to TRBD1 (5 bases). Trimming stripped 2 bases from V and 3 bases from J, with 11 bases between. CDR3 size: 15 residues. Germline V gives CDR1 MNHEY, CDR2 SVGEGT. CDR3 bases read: TGTGCCAGCAGTTACGGAGGGGCTGCCAATCAGCCC. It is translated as CASSYGGAANQP. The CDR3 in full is CASSYGGAANQPQHF.

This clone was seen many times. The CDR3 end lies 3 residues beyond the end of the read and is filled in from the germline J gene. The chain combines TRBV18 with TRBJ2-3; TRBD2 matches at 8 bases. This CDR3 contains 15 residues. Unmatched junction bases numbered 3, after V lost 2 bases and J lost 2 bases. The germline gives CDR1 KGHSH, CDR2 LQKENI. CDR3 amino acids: CASSPLAGHTDTQYF. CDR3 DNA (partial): TGTGCCAGCTCACCATTAGCGGGACACACAGATACG.

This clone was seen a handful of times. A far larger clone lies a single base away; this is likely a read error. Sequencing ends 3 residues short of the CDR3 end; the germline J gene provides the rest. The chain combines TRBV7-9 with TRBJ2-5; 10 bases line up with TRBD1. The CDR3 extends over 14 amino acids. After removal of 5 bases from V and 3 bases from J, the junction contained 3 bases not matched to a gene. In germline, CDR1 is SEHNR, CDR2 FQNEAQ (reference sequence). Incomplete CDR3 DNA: TGTGCCAGCAGCCCGGGGACAGGGGAAGAGACC. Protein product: CASSPGTGEET. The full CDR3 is CASSPGTGEETQYF.

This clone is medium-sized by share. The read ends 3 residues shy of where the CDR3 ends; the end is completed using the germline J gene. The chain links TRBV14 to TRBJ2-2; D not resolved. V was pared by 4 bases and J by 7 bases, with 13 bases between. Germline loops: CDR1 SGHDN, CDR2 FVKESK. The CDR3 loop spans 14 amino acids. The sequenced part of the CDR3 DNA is TGTGCCAGCAGCCTCTACGACATTGACGGGGAG. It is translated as CASSLYDIDGE. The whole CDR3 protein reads CASSLYDIDGELFF.

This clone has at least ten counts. CDR3 bases read: TGTGCCAGCTCACCTGACAAGGACTATGGC. Protein: CASSPDKDYG. The CDR3 in full is CASSPDKDYGYTF. The chain is built from TRBV18 and TRBJ1-2, with unresolved D. The sequenced fragment ends 3 residues before the CDR3 boundary, so the rest is inferred from the germline J gene. CDR1 and CDR2 (germline): KGHSH, LQKENI. Trimming stripped 3 bases from V and 3 bases from J, with 8 bases between. This CDR3 comprises 13 residues.

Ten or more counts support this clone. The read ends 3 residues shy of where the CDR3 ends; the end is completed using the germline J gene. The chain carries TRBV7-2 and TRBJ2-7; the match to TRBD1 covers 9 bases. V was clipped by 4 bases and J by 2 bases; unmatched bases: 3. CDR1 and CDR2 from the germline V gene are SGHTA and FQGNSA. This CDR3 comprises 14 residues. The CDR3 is CASSSGQGPYEQYF. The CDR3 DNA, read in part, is TGTGCCAGCAGCTCGGGACAGGGACCCTACGAG.